The clone carrying this TCR beta chain appeared a single time. What it binds is unknown. This sample was included in a study of cytomegalovirus exposure and HLA in healthy donors. Study findings and constraints: Some public TCRs appeared in many individuals, while most sequences were rare. CMV antigen specificity was confirmed in vitro for a few CMV-associated chains. The study put 160 or so TCR beta chains on its list as cytomegalovirus-associated.

The method was immunoSEQ multiplex PCR; TCRdb's version includes in-frame clones alone and lacks a portion of them. The top ten clones hold roughly 0.75% of a sample with a few hundred thousand clones, roughly 85% of them seen once. This CDR3 has 15 amino acids. Germline V lookup: CDR1 WNHNN, CDR2 SYGVQD (reference sequence). Germline trimming cut 11 bases from V and 4 bases from J; bases unmatched to any gene: 15. The source is a young woman in good health and CMV-seronegative. The V call is TRBV10-1, the J call TRBJ2-5; TRBD2 matches at 8 bases. Sequenced: PBMCs. The CDR3 spells CAPGAGGGMGETQYF. The CDR3 DNA reads as TGCGCCCCGGGGGCGGGAGGAGGTATGGGAGAGACCCAGTACTTC.